Sequencing of this TCR beta chain was carried out in a study of blood T cell repertoires in COVID-19. As for the study in general: Acute-phase and convalescent COVID-19 samples originated in the United States, Italy and Spain. In each case, the material was cDNA or gDNA derived from T cells, B-cell-depleted T cells, or PBMCs.

Germline CDR1 reads LGHDT; CDR2 reads YNNKEL (reference sequence). The V and J ends lost 1 base and 0 bases respectively, with 9 bases between them. This CDR3 region has 15 residues. The authors' processing: Counts of nucleated cells, estimated from reference gene primer amplification, were obtained. The assay was immunoSEQ multiplex PCR, and TCRdb's table has in-frame clones only and misses some. Clonal size and the V and J genes are those of that table, whereas D and trimming came from the DNA. This sample has approximately 160,000 clones, with roughly 80% found just once. The receptor was derived from an elderly woman with acute or convalescent COVID-19. Sample: peripheral blood. The genes are TRBV3-1 (or the pseudogene TRBV3-2) and TRBJ1-1, with D possibly being TRBD1 (5 bases). CDR3 sequence reads: CASSQVDTVNTEAFF. The CDR3, as DNA: TGTGCCAGCAGCCAAGTGGACACGGTGAACACTGAAGCTTTCTTT.